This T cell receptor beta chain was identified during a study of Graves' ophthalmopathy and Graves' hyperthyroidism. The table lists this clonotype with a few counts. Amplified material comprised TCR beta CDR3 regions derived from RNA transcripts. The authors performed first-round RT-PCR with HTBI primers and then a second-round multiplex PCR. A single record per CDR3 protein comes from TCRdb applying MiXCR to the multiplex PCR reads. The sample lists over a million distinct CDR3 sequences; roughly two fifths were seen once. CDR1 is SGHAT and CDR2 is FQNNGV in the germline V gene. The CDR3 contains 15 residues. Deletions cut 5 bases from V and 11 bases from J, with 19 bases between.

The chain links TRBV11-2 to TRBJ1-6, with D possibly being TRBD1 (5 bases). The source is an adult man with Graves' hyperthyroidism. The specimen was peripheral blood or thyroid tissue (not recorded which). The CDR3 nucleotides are TGTGCCAGCAGCCCAGGCCAAGGGCGGGGGACACCCCTCCACTTT. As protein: CASSPGQGRGTPLHF.